The text below deals with one T cell receptor (beta chain). The sample is drawn from a study of blood T cell repertoires in COVID-19. The wider study: COVID-19 samples from acute and convalescent phases originated in the United States, Italy and Spain.

Sequenced by immunoSEQ multiplex PCR; TCRdb stores in-frame clones only, minus some. The sample yields around 77,000 clones, roughly 80% seen once. Germline V gene sequence: CDR1 LGHNT, CDR2 FRNRAP. The length of the CDR3 is 14 residues. The V and J ends lost 5 bases and 5 bases, in that order; junction bases with no gene match: 7. The gene calls are TRBV12-5 and TRBJ2-7; 9 bases map to TRBD1. The origin of this receptor is a human donor in a cohort sampled during active COVID-19. Sequencing was carried out using peripheral blood. CDR3 sequence (DNA): TGTGCTAGTGGTCTGGGACAGGGTGCTGACGAGCAGTACTTC. Protein sequence: CASGLGQGADEQYF.